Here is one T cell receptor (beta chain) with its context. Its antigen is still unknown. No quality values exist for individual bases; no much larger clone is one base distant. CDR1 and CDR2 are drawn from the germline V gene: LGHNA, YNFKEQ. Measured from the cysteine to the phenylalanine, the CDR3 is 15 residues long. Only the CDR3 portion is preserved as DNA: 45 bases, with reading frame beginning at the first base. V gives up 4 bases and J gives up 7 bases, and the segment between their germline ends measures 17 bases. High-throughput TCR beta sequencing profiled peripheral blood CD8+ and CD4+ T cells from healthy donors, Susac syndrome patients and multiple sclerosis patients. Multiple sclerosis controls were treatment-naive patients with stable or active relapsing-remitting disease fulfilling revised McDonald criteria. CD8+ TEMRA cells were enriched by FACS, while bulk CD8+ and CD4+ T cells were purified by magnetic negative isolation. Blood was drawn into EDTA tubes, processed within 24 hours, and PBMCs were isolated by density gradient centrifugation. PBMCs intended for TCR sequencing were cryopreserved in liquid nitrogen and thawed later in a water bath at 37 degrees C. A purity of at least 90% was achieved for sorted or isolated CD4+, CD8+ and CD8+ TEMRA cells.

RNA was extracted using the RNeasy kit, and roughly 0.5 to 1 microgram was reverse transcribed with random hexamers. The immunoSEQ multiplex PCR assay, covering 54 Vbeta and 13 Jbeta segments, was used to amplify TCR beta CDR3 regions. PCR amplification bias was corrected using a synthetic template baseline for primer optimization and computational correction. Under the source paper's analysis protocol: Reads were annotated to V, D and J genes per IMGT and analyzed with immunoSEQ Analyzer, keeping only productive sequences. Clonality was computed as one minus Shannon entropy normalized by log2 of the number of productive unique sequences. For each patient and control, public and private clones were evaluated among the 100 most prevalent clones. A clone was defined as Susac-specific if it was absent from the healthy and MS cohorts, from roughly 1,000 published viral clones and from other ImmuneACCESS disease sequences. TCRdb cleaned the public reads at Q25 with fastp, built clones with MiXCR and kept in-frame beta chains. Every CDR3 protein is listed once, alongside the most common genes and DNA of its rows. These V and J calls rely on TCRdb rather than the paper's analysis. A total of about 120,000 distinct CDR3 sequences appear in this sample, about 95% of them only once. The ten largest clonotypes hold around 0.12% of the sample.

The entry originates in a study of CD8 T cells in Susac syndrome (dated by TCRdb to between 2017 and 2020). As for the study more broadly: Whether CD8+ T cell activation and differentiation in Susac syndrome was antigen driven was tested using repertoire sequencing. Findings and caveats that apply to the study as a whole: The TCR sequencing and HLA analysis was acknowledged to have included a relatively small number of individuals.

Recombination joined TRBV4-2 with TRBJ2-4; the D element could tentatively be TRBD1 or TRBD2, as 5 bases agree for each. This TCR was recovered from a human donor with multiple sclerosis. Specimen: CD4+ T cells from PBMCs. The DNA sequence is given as TGTGCCAGCAGCCGAGGGGTAGGGCAGGGTAACATTCAGTACTTC. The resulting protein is CASSRGVGQGNIQYF.